This TCR beta chain was profiled in a study of beta chain features in type 1 diabetes. Study details: Healthy donors and patients had similar age, gender and cell yields. General study findings and limits: Moderate but significant shortening of TCRB CDR3s was recorded in all four CD4+ subsets from Type 1 diabetes patients. Any HLA-type effect on TCRB rearrangement remained unresolved here.

Sorting of CD4+ naive, central memory, regulatory and stem cell-like memory cells was performed via CD45RO/CCR7/CD25/CD127/CD95/CD27. Sorting produced populations that all topped 98% purity. In regard to this clone: Its cognate antigen is unknown.

Trimming cost V 5 bases and J 1 base, with 9 bases left between them. Looked up from germline, CDR1 is LNHDA and CDR2 is SQIVND (reference sequence). The CDR3 contains 15 residues. The study reverse transcribed the entire isolated RNA, so it sequenced expressed TCRB transcripts. Method: immunoSEQ multiplex PCR; TCRdb's copy keeps in-frame clones and lacks some. The table includes about 740,000 clones, around 15% detected once. The sequence derives from a young man with type 1 diabetes. Sequences were obtained from naive CD4+ T cells from blood. The rearrangement links TRBV19 to TRBJ2-6; D not resolved. This CDR3 is CASSSQLSGANVLTF. DNA of the CDR3: TGTGCCAGTAGTTCTCAGTTGTCTGGGGCCAACGTCCTGACTTTC.